The clone carrying this T cell receptor (beta chain) was observed a handful of times. As yet, its antigen is unknown. The data belong to a study of beta chain features in type 1 diabetes. In the study overall: Cells sorted and examined across all samples totaled 90 million to 120 million.

General study points: cDNA sequencing could over-represent cells with high TCR expression. A greater similarity of naive, central memory and Treg TCRB repertoires was seen among patients than among healthy donors.

Reverse transcribing all isolated RNA meant expressed TCRB transcripts were sequenced. The table came from immunoSEQ multiplex PCR; TCRdb's copy has only in-frame clones and leaves some out. Altogether a few hundred thousand clones are present, 13% to 15% being singletons, with the ten largest covering roughly 7%. Germline V CDR1 and CDR2: MNHNS, SASEGT. This CDR3 has 15 amino acids. The V end was cut by 4 bases, the J end by 2 bases, with 12 bases between. Isolation of CD4+ naive, central memory, regulatory and stem cell-like memory cells was achieved by sorting via CD45RO/CCR7/CD25/CD127/CD95/CD27.

The sequenced sample consisted of central memory CD4+ T cells from blood. V gene TRBV6-1 combines with J gene TRBJ2-1, with unresolved D. The TCR comes from a man younger than 45 in good health. The DNA of the CDR3 is TGTGCCAGCAGTGGCGGACCCCGCGCCTACAATGAGCAGTTCTTC. Translated: CASSGGPRAYNEQFF.